This T cell receptor beta chain was captured by sequencing in a study of T cell responses to AZD1222 COVID-19 vaccine (dated by TCRdb to about 2021). Regarding the complete study: AZD1222 recipients given second doses at about 4 weeks or at about 12 weeks were pooled, since spike-specific TCR depth and breadth were not found to differ between the two schedules. TCR sequencing was performed for roughly 250 trial participants, of whom about 210 were given two doses of AZD1222 and approximately 26 were given two doses of MenACWY control vaccine. Enrollment into the trials was organized by age into subgroups of 18-55, 56-69 and 70-plus years, and those subgroups contained roughly 150, 30 and 60 TCR-sequenced participants, respectively. Summary of the overall study and its limitations: Reportedly, almost half of the unique spike-specific TCRs recognized epitopes lying outside the regions that are mutated in the B.1.351 and B.1.1.7 variants. The 56-69-year group was small, and its depth increase did not reach significance, likely because of low power. Most participants were white British and females outnumbered males, and the authors suggested that clonal diversity may have been underestimated. The vaccine-associated CD4 TCRs covered the entire spike protein, and the dominant responses fell in regions 160-218 and 743-854. Conclusions about previously exposed vaccinees are limited, since just six AZD1222 recipients were seropositive for SARS-CoV-2 at baseline. Because no samples from the day 14 peak response were available, repertoires could be characterized only after the peak T cell response. A significant rise in spike-specific TCR breadth and depth was observed after two AZD1222 doses relative to day 0 and relative to MenACWY recipients.

V is clipped by 1 base and J by 4 bases, and the sequence between their germline boundaries is 11 bases long. Based on the germline V gene (reference sequence), the CDR1 and CDR2 sequences are GTSNPN and SVGIG. The CDR3 goes from the cysteine to the phenylalanine over 14 residues. Only the CDR3 DNA stays, 42 bases, in frame from base 1. A word on this clone: Its antigen has not been determined. Base qualities are not at hand, and no much larger clone is one base apart.

The label giving this sample's time point can be read as: baseline before first vaccination. Vaccinee samples were obtained from the UK trials COV001 and COV002, which included a single-blind randomized controlled phase 2/3 trial of AZD1222 (ChAdOx1 nCoV-19) in healthy adults. Trial participant PBMC samples were collected at day 0 and day 28 after the second dose for TCRbeta chain sequencing. The CDR3 regions of human TCRbeta chains were analyzed by immunosequencing. In the source study's methods: TCRs in the repertoires were compared against a reference library of SARS-CoV-2-specific TCRs that had been generated with the MIRA antigen-specificity platform. Breadth meant the fraction of unique TCRs that were SARS-CoV-2-associated, whereas depth meant the fraction of total T cells that were SARS-CoV-2-associated. Using the MIRA data, every spike-specific TCR was mapped to the spike region that the TCR reacted to and assigned to either a CD4 or a CD8 class. Log10-transformed breadth and depth values were compared by one-way ANOVA with Sidak's multiple comparisons tests. The source is immuneACCESS, and TCRdb retained only in-frame sequences with V and J called. Part of the clones is not carried over; for the studies checked, unresolved V genes explain less than half of this, and the remainder is unexplained. The DNA gave D and trimming, while V, J and clone size come from that table. The sample records 150,000 or so clones, over 80% of which are singletons. Together, the top ten hold 1.5% to 2% of the sample.

This clonotype was sampled from an adult in good health. Sequenced here: peripheral blood, sampled on day 0 of AZD1222 vaccination. This chain joins TRBV30 to TRBJ1-5; a confident D gene designation cannot be given. Here is the DNA: TGTGCCTGGAGTGCGACATTGGGGAATCAGCCCCAGCATTTT. Its protein reads: CAWSATLGNQPQHF.